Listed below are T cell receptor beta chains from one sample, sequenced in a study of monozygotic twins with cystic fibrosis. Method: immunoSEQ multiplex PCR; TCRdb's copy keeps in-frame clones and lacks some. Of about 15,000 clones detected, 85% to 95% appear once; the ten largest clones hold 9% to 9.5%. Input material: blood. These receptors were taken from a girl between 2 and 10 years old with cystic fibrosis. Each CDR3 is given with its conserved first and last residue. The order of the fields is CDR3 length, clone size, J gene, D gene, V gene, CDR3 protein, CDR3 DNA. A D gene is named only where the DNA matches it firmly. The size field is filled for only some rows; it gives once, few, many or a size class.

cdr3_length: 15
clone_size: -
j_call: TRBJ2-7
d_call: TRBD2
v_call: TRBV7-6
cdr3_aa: CASSLTSSPPGEQYF
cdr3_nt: TGTGCCAGCAGCTTGACTAGCAGCCCTCCAGGCGAGCAGTACTTC

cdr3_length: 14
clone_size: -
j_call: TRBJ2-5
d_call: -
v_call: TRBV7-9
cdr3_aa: CASSLVADEETQYF
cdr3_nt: TGTGCCAGCAGCTTAGTAGCGGACGAAGAGACCCAGTACTTC

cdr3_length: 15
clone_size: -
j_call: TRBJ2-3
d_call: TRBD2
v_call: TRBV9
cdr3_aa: CASSVSGRGGDTQYF
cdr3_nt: TGTGCCAGCAGCGTGAGTGGTCGCGGGGGAGATACGCAGTATTTT

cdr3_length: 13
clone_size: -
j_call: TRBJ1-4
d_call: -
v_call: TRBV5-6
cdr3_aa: CASSLWGGEKLFF
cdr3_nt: TGTGCCAGCAGCTTGTGGGGAGGTGAAAAACTGTTTTTT

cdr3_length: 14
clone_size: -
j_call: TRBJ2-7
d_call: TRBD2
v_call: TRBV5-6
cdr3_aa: CASSLLAGGDEQYF
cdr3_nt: TGTGCCAGCAGCTTACTAGCGGGAGGCGACGAGCAGTACTTC

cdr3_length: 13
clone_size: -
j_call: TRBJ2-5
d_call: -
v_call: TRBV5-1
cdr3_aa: CASSRIASETQYF
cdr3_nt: TGCGCCAGCAGCCGAATAGCGTCCGAGACCCAGTACTTC

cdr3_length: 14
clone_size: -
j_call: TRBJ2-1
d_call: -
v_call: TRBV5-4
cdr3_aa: CASSSQGLANEQFF
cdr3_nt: TGTGCCAGCAGCTCCCAGGGTCTGGCCAATGAGCAGTTCTTC

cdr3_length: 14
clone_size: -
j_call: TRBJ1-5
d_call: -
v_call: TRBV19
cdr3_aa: CASSIGDLDQPQHF
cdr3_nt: TGTGCCAGTAGTATAGGGGACCTCGATCAGCCCCAGCATTTT

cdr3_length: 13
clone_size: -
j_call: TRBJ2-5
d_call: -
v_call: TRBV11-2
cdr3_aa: CASSPGQQETQYF
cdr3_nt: TGTGCCAGCAGCCCAGGACAGCAAGAGACCCAGTACTTC

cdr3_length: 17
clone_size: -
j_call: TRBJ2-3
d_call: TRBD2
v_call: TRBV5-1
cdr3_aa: CASSLPTAGKVTDTQYF
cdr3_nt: TGCGCCAGCAGCCTCCCAACAGCGGGAAAGGTAACAGATACGCAGTATTTT

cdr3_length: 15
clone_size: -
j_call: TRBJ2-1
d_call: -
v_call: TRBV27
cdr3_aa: CASSLSNYLDNEQFF
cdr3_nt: TGTGCCAGCAGTTTATCGAACTACCTCGACAATGAGCAGTTCTTC

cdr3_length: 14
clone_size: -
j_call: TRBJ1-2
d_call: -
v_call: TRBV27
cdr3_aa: CASSLSGSNYGYTF
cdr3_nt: TGTGCCAGCAGTTTATCAGGGTCGAACTATGGCTACACCTTC

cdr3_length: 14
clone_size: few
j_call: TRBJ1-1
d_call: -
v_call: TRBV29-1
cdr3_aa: CSATGPTVDTEAFF
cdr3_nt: TGCAGCGCAACCGGACCCACAGTGGACACTGAAGCTTTCTTT

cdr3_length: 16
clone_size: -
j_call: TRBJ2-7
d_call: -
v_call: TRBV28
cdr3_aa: CASSLGWRSSSYEQYF
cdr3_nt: TGTGCCAGCAGTTTGGGCTGGAGGTCTAGCTCCTACGAGCAGTACTTC

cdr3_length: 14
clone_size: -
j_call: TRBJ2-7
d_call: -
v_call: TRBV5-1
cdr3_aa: CASSTTTSPYEQYF
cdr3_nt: TGCGCCAGCAGCACAACTACTAGTCCCTACGAGCAGTACTTC

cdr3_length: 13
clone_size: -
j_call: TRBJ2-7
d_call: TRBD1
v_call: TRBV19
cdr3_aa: CASSIGQGTEQYF
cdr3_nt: TGTGCCAGTAGTATCGGACAGGGCACCGAGCAGTACTTC

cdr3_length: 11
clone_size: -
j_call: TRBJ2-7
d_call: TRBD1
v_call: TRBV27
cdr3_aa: CASSTGGEQYF
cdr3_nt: TGTGCCAGCAGCACAGGGGGCGAGCAGTACTTC

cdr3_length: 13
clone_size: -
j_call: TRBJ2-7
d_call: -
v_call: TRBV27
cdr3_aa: CASSLGGAREQYF
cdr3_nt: TGTGCCAGCAGTTTAGGAGGGGCCCGGGAGCAGTACTTC

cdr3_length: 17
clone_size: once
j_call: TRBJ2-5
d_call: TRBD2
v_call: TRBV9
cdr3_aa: CASSGRELAGMVETQYF
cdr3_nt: TGTGCCAGCAGCGGGAGGGAACTAGCGGGGATGGTAGAGACCCAGTACTTC

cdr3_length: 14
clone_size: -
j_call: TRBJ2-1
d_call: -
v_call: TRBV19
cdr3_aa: CASSKDSYYNEQFF
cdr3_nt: TGTGCCAGTAGTAAGGACAGCTACTACAATGAGCAGTTCTTC

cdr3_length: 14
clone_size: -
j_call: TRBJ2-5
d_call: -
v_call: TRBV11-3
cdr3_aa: CASSQHRAQETQYF
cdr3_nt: TGTGCCAGCAGCCAGCATCGGGCCCAAGAGACCCAGTACTTC

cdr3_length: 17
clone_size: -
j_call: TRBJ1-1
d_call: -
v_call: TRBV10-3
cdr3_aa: CAISGPPGRGLNTEAFF
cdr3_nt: TGTGCCATCAGTGGCCCCCCAGGACGGGGATTGAACACTGAAGCTTTCTTT

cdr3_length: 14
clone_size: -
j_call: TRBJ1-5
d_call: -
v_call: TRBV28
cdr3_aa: CASSLWGAGQPQHF
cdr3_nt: TGTGCCAGCAGTTTATGGGGGGCCGGCCAGCCCCAGCATTTT

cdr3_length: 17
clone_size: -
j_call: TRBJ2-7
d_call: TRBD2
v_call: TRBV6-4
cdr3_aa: CASSDTTVGLATDEQYF
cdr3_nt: TGTGCCAGCAGTGACACTACAGTGGGACTAGCCACGGACGAGCAGTACTTC

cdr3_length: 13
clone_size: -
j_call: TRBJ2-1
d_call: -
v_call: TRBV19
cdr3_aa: CASSPPGANEQFF
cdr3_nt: TGTGCCAGTAGTCCCCCGGGAGCCAATGAGCAGTTCTTC

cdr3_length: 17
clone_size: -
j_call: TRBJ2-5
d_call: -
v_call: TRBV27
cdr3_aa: CASSLSGRVGATETQYF
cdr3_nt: TGTGCCAGCAGTTTATCTGGCCGGGTGGGGGCCACAGAGACCCAGTACTTC

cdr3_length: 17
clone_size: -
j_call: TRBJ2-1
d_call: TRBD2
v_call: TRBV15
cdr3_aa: CATSRDGLAGIYNEQFF
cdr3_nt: TGTGCCACCAGCAGAGATGGACTAGCGGGAATCTACAATGAGCAGTTCTTC

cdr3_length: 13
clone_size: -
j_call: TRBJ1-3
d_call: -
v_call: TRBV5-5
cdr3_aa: CASELGAVHTIYF
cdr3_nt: TGTGCCAGTGAGTTAGGGGCTGTGCACACCATATATTTT

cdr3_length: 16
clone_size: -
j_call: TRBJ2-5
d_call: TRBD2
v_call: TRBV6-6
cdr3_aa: CASSYLGTRDMETQYF
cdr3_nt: TGTGCCAGCAGTTACTTGGGGACTAGAGATATGGAGACCCAGTACTTC

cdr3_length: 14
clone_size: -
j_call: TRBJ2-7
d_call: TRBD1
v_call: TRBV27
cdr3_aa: CASSPGTGPWEQYF
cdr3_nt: TGTGCCAGCAGCCCGGGGACAGGTCCCTGGGAGCAGTACTTC

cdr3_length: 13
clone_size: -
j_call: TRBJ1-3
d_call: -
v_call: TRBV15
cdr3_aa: CATSRGLGNTIYF
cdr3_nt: TGTGCCACCAGCAGGGGGCTTGGAAACACCATATATTTT

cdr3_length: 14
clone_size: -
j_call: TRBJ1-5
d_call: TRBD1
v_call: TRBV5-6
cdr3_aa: CASSQDRAPQTQHF
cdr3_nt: TGTGCCAGCAGCCAGGACAGGGCCCCCCAGACCCAGCATTTT

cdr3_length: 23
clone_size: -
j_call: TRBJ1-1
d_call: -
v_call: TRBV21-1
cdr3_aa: CASSKGRPPLEARVREENTEAFF
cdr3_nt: TGTGCCAGCAGCAAAGGACGGCCTCCACTCGAAGCGCGGGTACGGGAGGAGAACACTGAAGCTTTCTTT

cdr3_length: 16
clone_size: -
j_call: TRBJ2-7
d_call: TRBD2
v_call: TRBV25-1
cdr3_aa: CASSERVGLAGLEQYF
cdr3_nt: TGTGCCAGCAGTGAAAGAGTGGGGCTAGCGGGACTCGAGCAGTACTTC

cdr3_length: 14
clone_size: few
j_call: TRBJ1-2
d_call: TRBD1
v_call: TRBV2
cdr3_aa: CASSDSEGARGYTF
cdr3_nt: TGTGCCAGCAGTGATAGCGAGGGGGCGAGGGGCTACACCTTC

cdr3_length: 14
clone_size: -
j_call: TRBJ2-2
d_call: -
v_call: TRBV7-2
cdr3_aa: CASSLVQNTGELFF
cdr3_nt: TGTGCCAGCAGCTTAGTGCAGAACACCGGGGAGCTGTTTTTT

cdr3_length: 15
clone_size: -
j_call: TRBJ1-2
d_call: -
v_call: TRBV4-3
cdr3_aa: CASSQEARANYGYTF
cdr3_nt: TGCGCCAGCAGCCAAGAGGCCAGGGCGAACTATGGCTACACCTTC

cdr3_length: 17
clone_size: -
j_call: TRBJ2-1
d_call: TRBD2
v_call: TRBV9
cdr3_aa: CASSVLISGSVYNEQFF
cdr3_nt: TGTGCCAGCAGCGTCCTCATAAGCGGGAGTGTCTACAATGAGCAGTTCTTC

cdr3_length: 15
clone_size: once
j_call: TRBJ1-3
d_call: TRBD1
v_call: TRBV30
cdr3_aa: CAWSRDSGSGNTIYF
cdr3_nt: TGTGCCTGGAGTCGGGACAGCGGTTCTGGAAACACCATATATTTT

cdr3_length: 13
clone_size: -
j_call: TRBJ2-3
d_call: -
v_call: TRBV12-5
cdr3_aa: CASGLGFGDTQYF
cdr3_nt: TGTGCTAGTGGTTTGGGATTCGGGGATACGCAGTATTTT

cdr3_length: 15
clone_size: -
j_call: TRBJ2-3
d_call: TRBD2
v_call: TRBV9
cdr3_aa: CASSVLAGGTDTQYF
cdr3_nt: TGTGCCAGCAGCGTCCTAGCGGGAGGCACAGATACGCAGTATTTT

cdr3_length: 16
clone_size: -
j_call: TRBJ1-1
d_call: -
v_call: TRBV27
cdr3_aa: CASSSYLRVRDTEAFF
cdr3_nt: TGTGCCAGCAGTTCATACCTGAGGGTGAGGGACACTGAAGCTTTCTTT

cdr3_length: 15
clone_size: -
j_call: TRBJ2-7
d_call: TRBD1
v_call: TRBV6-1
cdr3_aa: CASRAGTGSSYEQYF
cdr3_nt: TGTGCCAGCAGGGCCGGGACAGGGAGCTCCTACGAGCAGTACTTC

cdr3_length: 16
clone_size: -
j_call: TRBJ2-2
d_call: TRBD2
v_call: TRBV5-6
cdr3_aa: CASSLEAAGVTGELFF
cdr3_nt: TGTGCCAGCAGCTTGGAGGCTGCGGGAGTCACCGGGGAGCTGTTTTTT

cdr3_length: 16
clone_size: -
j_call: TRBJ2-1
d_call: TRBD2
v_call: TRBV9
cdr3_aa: CASSPMTSGDYNEQFF
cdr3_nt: TGTGCCAGCAGCCCCATGACTAGCGGGGATTACAATGAGCAGTTCTTC